This is a list of T cell receptor beta chains from one sample in a study of blood T cell repertoires in COVID-19. Only in-frame clones appear in the TCRdb table, and some are missing; sequencing was by immunoSEQ multiplex PCR. The sample records about 200,000 clones, just under 85% being singletons. Sequenced material: PBMCs or T cells enriched from blood (not recorded which). Receptor source: a middle-aged man who had recovered from COVID-19. The CDR3 runs from the conserved cysteine through the conserved F or W. D genes are given only for firm matches. For some rows the clone size is stated as once, few or many, or as a class when expanded; others skip it.

V	size	J	D	CDR3	DNA
TRBV9	.	TRBJ1-6	.	CASSVVGDNSPLHF	TGTGCCAGCAGCGTAGTAGGAGATAATTCACCCCTCCACTTT
TRBV6-2/TRBV6-3	.	TRBJ1-5	TRBD1	CASSYEGASNQPQHF	TGTGCCAGCAGTTACGAGGGGGCAAGCAATCAGCCCCAGCATTTT
TRBV27	.	TRBJ2-7	.	CASSPGLNSYEQYF	TGTGCCAGCAGTCCCGGACTGAACTCCTACGAGCAGTACTTC
TRBV5-1	.	TRBJ2-2	.	CASSLAGDTGELFF	TGCGCCAGCAGCTTGGCCGGGGACACCGGGGAGCTGTTTTTT
TRBV7-2	.	TRBJ2-7	.	CASQPRIGATYEQYF	TGTGCCAGCCAGCCCAGGATAGGCGCGACCTACGAGCAGTACTTC
TRBV5-4	.	TRBJ2-2	TRBD1	CASSIGQGYNTGELFF	TGTGCCAGCAGCATCGGACAGGGGTATAACACCGGGGAGCTGTTTTTT
TRBV3-1/TRBV3-2	.	TRBJ2-3	.	CAAGTARDTQYF	TGTGCCGCCGGGACTGCGCGAGATACGCAGTATTTT
TRBV7-7	.	TRBJ2-5	TRBD2	CASSLLSGAGETQYF	TGTGCCAGCAGCTTACTGAGCGGGGCGGGAGAGACCCAGTACTTC
TRBV4-2	once	TRBJ2-2	TRBD2	CASSQGLAEGTGELFF	TGTGCCAGCAGCCAAGGACTAGCGGAAGGTACCGGGGAGCTGTTTTTT
TRBV10-2	many	TRBJ2-7	.	CASRAGIYEQYF	TGCGCCAGCAGAGCAGGGATCTACGAGCAGTACTTC
TRBV5-1	once	TRBJ2-3	.	CASSLEGRGHTQYF	TGCGCCAGCAGCTTGGAAGGCAGGGGCCATACGCAGTATTTT
TRBV5-5	once	TRBJ1-3	.	CASSLFGYSGNTIYF	TGTGCCAGCAGCTTGTTCGGGTACTCTGGAAACACCATATATTTT
TRBV3-1/TRBV3-2	.	TRBJ2-5	TRBD1	CASSSGTGKQETQYF	TGTGCCAGCAGCTCCGGGACAGGGAAACAAGAGACCCAGTACTTC
TRBV28	.	TRBJ2-5	TRBD2	CASLTSGGETQYF	TGTGCCAGCCTGACTAGCGGGGGGGAGACCCAGTACTTC
TRBV6-5	.	TRBJ2-3	TRBD2	CASRKLAGGQDTQYF	TGTGCCAGCAGGAAACTAGCGGGGGGGCAGGATACGCAGTATTTT
TRBV5-1	.	TRBJ2-2	.	CASKQLPNTGELFF	TGCGCCAGCAAGCAATTACCCAACACCGGGGAGCTGTTTTTT
TRBV9	.	TRBJ2-1	TRBD1	CASSAQTGYNEQFF	TGTGCCAGCAGCGCACAGACAGGGTACAATGAGCAGTTCTTC
TRBV6-5	.	TRBJ1-4	.	CASRPGGATNEKLFF	TGTGCCAGCAGACCCGGAGGAGCAACTAATGAAAAACTGTTTTTT
TRBV7-9	.	TRBJ1-4	.	CASSLRGNEKLFF	TGTGCCAGCAGCTTAAGGGGAAATGAAAAACTGTTTTTT
TRBV27	.	TRBJ2-3	.	CASSLSGYRASSDTQYF	TGTGCCAGCAGTTTATCGGGTTACAGGGCGAGTTCGGATACGCAGTATTTT
TRBV29-1	once	TRBJ2-1	TRBD2	CSAVAGGAYNEQFF	TGCAGCGCCGTAGCGGGGGGGGCCTACAATGAGCAGTTCTTC
TRBV29-1	.	TRBJ1-1	.	CSVGTAGNTEAFF	TGCAGCGTTGGGACAGCTGGGAACACTGAAGCTTTCTTT
TRBV7-9	many	TRBJ2-7	.	CASSLAGGSYEQYF	TGTGCCAGCAGCTTAGCAGGGGGCTCCTACGAGCAGTACTTC
TRBV19	.	TRBJ2-7	.	CASSPAGHYEQYF	TGTGCCAGTAGCCCCGCGGGCCACTACGAGCAGTACTTC
TRBV2	.	TRBJ1-5	.	CASSERSGSNQPQHF	TGTGCCAGCAGTGAACGCTCCGGGAGCAATCAGCCCCAGCATTTT
TRBV19	.	TRBJ1-2	.	CASSEYRDGYTF	TGTGCCAGTAGTGAATACAGGGATGGCTACACCTTC
TRBV6-5	.	TRBJ1-2	TRBD1	CASSRRTGPGHGYTF	TGTGCCAGCAGCCGAAGGACAGGGCCGGGGCATGGCTACACCTTC
TRBV4-2	.	TRBJ1-6	.	CASSQEGLSPLHF	TGTGCCAGCAGCCAAGAGGGGCTGTCACCCCTCCACTTT
TRBV13	.	TRBJ1-2	.	CASSLGRGNYGYTF	TGTGCCAGCAGCTTAGGAAGGGGGAACTATGGCTACACCTTC
TRBV6-2/TRBV6-3	.	TRBJ2-1	.	CASSYRQAYYNEQFF	TGTGCCAGCAGTTATCGACAGGCTTATTACAATGAGCAGTTCTTC
TRBV6-5	once	TRBJ1-1	TRBD1	CASSLTGVSTEAFF	TGTGCCAGCAGCCTCACAGGGGTAAGCACTGAAGCTTTCTTT
TRBV2	.	TRBJ2-1	TRBD2	CASSSGASYNEQFF	TGTGCCAGCAGTAGCGGGGCATCCTACAATGAGCAGTTCTTC
TRBV27	.	TRBJ1-3	.	CASKDFSSGNTIYF	TGTGCCAGCAAAGACTTCAGCTCTGGAAACACCATATATTTT
TRBV5-4	.	TRBJ2-2	TRBD1	CASSPVDRADGELFF	TGTGCCAGCAGCCCTGTGGACAGGGCGGACGGGGAGCTGTTTTTT
TRBV5-6	.	TRBJ2-7	.	CASSPGVGYEQYF	TGTGCCAGCAGCCCCGGGGTAGGGTACGAGCAGTACTTC
TRBV7-2	.	TRBJ2-1	TRBD2	CASSSPPGLGARYNEQFF	TGTGCCAGCAGCTCTCCGCCGGGACTAGGAGCAAGGTACAATGAGCAGTTCTTC
TRBV5-4	once	TRBJ2-1	.	CASSWGDRKQYNEQFF	TGTGCCAGCAGCTGGGGAGACAGGAAACAATACAATGAGCAGTTCTTC
TRBV16	.	TRBJ1-5	.	CASSQHLKTYPNQPQHF	TGTGCCAGCAGCCAACACCTTAAGACTTATCCTAATCAGCCCCAGCATTTT
TRBV7-2	.	TRBJ2-5	.	CASSLSQGLGTQYF	TGTGCCAGCAGCTTATCCCAGGGGTTGGGTACCCAGTACTTC
TRBV19	.	TRBJ1-5	.	CASSTSLKARSQPQHF	TGTGCCAGTAGTACGTCCCTGAAGGCTCGGAGTCAGCCCCAGCATTTT
TRBV7-8	.	TRBJ2-7	.	CASSLIRAEQYF	TGTGCCAGCAGCTTAATCAGGGCCGAGCAGTACTTC
TRBV4-1	.	TRBJ2-5	.	CASSQDFLAMGQETQYF	TGCGCCAGCAGCCAAGATTTTCTAGCAATGGGGCAAGAGACCCAGTACTTC
TRBV29-1	.	TRBJ2-7	TRBD2	CSVSGLAGNYEQYF	TGCAGCGTTTCGGGGCTAGCGGGTAACTACGAGCAGTACTTC
TRBV6-5	.	TRBJ1-6	.	CASSYDQSYNSPLHF	TGTGCCAGCAGTTACGATCAGTCCTATAATTCACCCCTCCACTTT
TRBV27	.	TRBJ1-6	.	CASSLEGLNSPLHF	TGTGCCAGCAGTTTAGAGGGACTTAATTCACCCCTCCACTTT
TRBV5-8	.	TRBJ2-1	TRBD1	CASSSLGTGTSYNEQFF	TGTGCCAGCAGCTCCCTCGGGACAGGGACTTCCTACAATGAGCAGTTCTTC
TRBV24-1	.	TRBJ2-7	TRBD1	CATGAGTGGHEQYF	TGTGCCACCGGCGCCGGGACAGGGGGCCACGAGCAGTACTTC
TRBV28	.	TRBJ1-4	.	CASSFDSKLFF	TGTGCCAGCAGTTTCGACAGCAAACTGTTTTTT
TRBV4-2	.	TRBJ1-2	TRBD1	CASSQEDRNPFYGYTF	TGTGCCAGCAGCCAAGAGGACAGGAACCCTTTCTATGGCTACACCTTC
TRBV2	.	TRBJ1-1	.	CAGQGTVKMNTEAFF	TGTGCCGGCCAGGGGACGGTGAAAATGAACACTGAAGCTTTCTTT
TRBV6-5	.	TRBJ1-2	.	CASTTRTYYGYTF	TGTGCCAGCACCACTAGGACGTACTATGGCTACACCTTC
TRBV30	.	TRBJ1-1	.	CAWRGQDSEAFF	TGTGCCTGGAGGGGGCAGGACAGTGAAGCTTTCTTT
TRBV28	.	TRBJ2-7	TRBD2	CASSLPGGVYEQYF	TGTGCCAGCAGTTTACCGGGAGGGGTCTACGAGCAGTACTTC
TRBV7-3	few	TRBJ2-2	.	CASSSGTGELFF	TGTGCCAGCAGCTCAGGAACCGGGGAGCTGTTTTTT
TRBV7-2	.	TRBJ2-1	.	CASTPRGIMDEQFF	TGTGCCAGCACCCCTAGAGGTATAATGGATGAGCAGTTCTTC